This T cell receptor beta chain was found in a study of cytomegalovirus exposure and HLA in healthy donors. The study, taken as a whole, reports: A prior analysis recorded that most TCR beta V segments were productive about 87% or about 30% of the time.

CDR1 and CDR2 (germline): LGHNA, YSLEER. The CDR3 covers 15 residues. About this clone: Its antigen is not identified.

The PCR made use of 60 Vbeta and 13 Jbeta primers. Original processing notes: Later reanalysis found around 84 million unique TCR beta chains, around 10 million of them shared. Sequenced by immunoSEQ multiplex PCR; TCRdb stores in-frame clones only, minus some. That table furnishes V, J and clone size, whereas the DNA furnished D and trimming. This table holds about 99,000 clones, over 75% found once. The sequenced sample consisted of PBMCs. This clonotype originated in a man aged 55 to 69 in good health and CMV-seropositive. The V call is TRBV4-3, the J call TRBJ2-7, with TRBD1 as a possible D gene (5 bases). The DNA end is a closer match to TRBJ2-1, so the J assignment may be wrong. The CDR3 region has the DNA TGCGCCAGCAGCCAAGATCTCAGGGCTGGAAATGAGCAGTTCTTC. Translating it yields CASSQDLRAGNEQFF.